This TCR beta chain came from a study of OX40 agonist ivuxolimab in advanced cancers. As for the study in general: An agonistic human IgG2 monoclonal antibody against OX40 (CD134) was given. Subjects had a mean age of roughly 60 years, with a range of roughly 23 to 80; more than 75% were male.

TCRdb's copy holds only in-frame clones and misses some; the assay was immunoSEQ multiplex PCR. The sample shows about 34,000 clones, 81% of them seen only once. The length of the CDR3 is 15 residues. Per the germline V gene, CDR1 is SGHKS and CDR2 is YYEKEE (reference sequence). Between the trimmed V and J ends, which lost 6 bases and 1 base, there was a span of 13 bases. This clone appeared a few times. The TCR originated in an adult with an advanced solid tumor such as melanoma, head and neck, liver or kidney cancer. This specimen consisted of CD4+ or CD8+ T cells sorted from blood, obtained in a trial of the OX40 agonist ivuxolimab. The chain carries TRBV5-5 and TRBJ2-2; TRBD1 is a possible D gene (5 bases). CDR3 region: CASKGWTLNTGELFF. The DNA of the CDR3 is TGTGCCAGCAAAGGGTGGACACTGAACACCGGGGAGCTGTTTTTT.